The 30 T cell receptor beta chains reported below all come from one sample, sequenced in a study of OX40 agonist ivuxolimab in advanced cancers. Sequenced by immunoSEQ multiplex PCR; TCRdb stores in-frame clones only, minus some. The table includes 90,000 to 100,000 clones, about 91% detected once. This sample comprised CD4+ or CD8+ T cells sorted from blood, obtained in a trial of the OX40 agonist ivuxolimab. The receptors were gathered from an adult with an advanced solid tumor such as melanoma, head and neck, liver or kidney cancer.

The V call is TRBV5-1, the J call TRBJ2-7; 7 bases are shared with TRBD1. The CDR3 is 14 residues long. After removal of 5 bases from V and 1 base from J, the junction contained 6 bases not matched to a gene. Germline V lookup: CDR1 SGHRS, CDR2 YFSETQ. CDR3 sequence reads: CASRWDSTSYEQYF. The CDR3 DNA sequence: TGCGCCAGCAGATGGGACAGTACGTCCTACGAGCAGTACTTC. Using reference TRBV5-1 and TRBJ2-7 for the parts outside the CDR3, the full variable domain is KAGVTQTPRYLIKTRGQQVTLSCSPISGHRSVSWYQQTPGQGLQFLFEYFSETQRNKGNFPGRFSGRQFSNSRSEMNVSTLELGDSALYLCASRWDSTSYEQYFGPGTRLTVT.

The chain employs TRBV29-1 and TRBJ1-1; TRBD1 aligns across 7 bases. CDR3 length: 14 residues. J was trimmed by 0 bases and V by 3 bases; bases with no gene match: 4. The germline gives CDR1 SQVTM, CDR2 ANQGSEA. For the CDR3, the DNA is TGCAGCGTTGAGGGGGACAGAATGAACACTGAAGCTTTCTTT. This translates into CSVEGDRMNTEAFF.

The rearrangement uses TRBV7-2 and TRBJ2-3; 7 bases align to TRBD1. V shed 5 bases and J 6 bases; nucleotides not matched to a gene: 8. CDR3 size: 14 residues. Germline CDR1 reads SGHTA; CDR2 reads FQGNSA. The DNA for the CDR3 is TGTGCCAGCAGCACCCGACAGGGTGGGGATACGCAGTATTTT. It codes for CASSTRQGGDTQYF.

The gene calls are TRBV4-2 and TRBJ1-6, with 8 bases aligning to TRBD1. The V segment lost 6 bases and the J segment 10 bases; nucleotides outside the gene matches: 8. CDR1 and CDR2 from the germline V gene are LGHNA and YNFKEQ. The CDR3 runs 14 residues. In nucleotides, the CDR3 is TGTGCCAGCAGGCGACAGGGGTCGGGATCACCCCTCCACTTT. Encoded protein: CASRRQGSGSPLHF.

This chain uses TRBV19 with TRBJ1-5, with D perhaps matching TRBD1 (6 bases). Looked up from germline, CDR1 is LNHDA and CDR2 is SQIVND (reference sequence). The CDR3 totals 15 residues. Trimming cost V 2 bases and J 3 bases, with 11 bases left between them. The CDR3 coding sequence is TGTGCCAGTAGTATACCGAGACAGGACAATCAGCCCCAGCATTTT. Protein sequence: CASSIPRQDNQPQHF.

The chain combines TRBV30 with TRBJ1-3; the D is unclear. Per the germline V gene, CDR1 is GTSNPN and CDR2 is SVGIG (reference sequence). The CDR3 consists of 12 residues. V lost 5 bases, J lost 2 bases, and 7 bases lay in between. CDR3 protein: CAWSLAGNTIYF. As DNA, the CDR3 is TGTGCCTGGTCCCTGGCTGGAAACACCATATATTTT.

CDR3 region: CASSLSRPGSREQYF. The DNA of the CDR3 is TGTGCCAGCAGTTTATCTCGGCCGGGGTCAAGGGAGCAGTACTTC. This chain uses TRBV27 with TRBJ2-7; possible D gene TRBD2, 5 bases. Trimming took 0 bases from V and 7 from J, leaving 16 bases between them. This CDR3 is 15 amino acids long. Germline CDR1 is MNHEY and CDR2 is SMNVEV (reference sequence).

The chain is built from TRBV5-6 and TRBJ2-2; D is uncertain. The V end lost 4 bases, the J end lost 7 bases, and 11 bases lay between the germline ends. The CDR3 totals 13 residues. Looked up from germline, CDR1 is SGHDT and CDR2 is YYEEEE. CDR3 in DNA: TGTGCCAGCAGCATTAGACAAGGCGGGGAGCTGTTTTTT. Translated, it gives CASSIRQGGELFF.

The gene calls are TRBV19 and TRBJ2-1; D may be TRBD1 (7 bases). V was cut by 10 bases and J by 6 bases, with 22 bases left in between. Germline assignment: CDR1 LNHDA and CDR2 SQIVND (reference sequence). The CDR3 is 15 amino acids. This CDR3 is CATSAGTAGPNEQFF. The CDR3 bases are TGTGCCACTTCAGCAGGGACAGCGGGTCCCAATGAGCAGTTCTTC.

The chain couples TRBV25-1 to TRBJ2-7, with unresolved D. V lost 4 bases and J 3 bases, leaving 16 bases between the germline ends. There are 15 residues in the CDR3. Looked up from germline, CDR1 is MGHDK and CDR2 is SYGVNS. The CDR3 spells CASSAAARGDYEQYF. The CDR3 DNA follows: TGTGCCAGCAGTGCCGCCGCCCGAGGCGACTACGAGCAGTACTTC.

This rearrangement joins TRBV11-2 to TRBJ2-3; D possibly corresponds to TRBD2 (6 bases). V was pared by 4 bases and J by 6 bases, with 14 bases between. The CDR3 covers 14 residues. Looked up from germline, CDR1 is SGHAT and CDR2 is FQNNGV. CDR3 loop: CASSSGLPGDTQYF. For the CDR3, the DNA is TGTGCCAGCAGCTCGGGACTGCCAGGGGATACGCAGTATTTT.

This chain uses TRBV10-3 with TRBJ2-7; TRBD1 aligns across 7 bases. The CDR3 consists of 13 residues. Germline V gene sequence: CDR1 ENHRY, CDR2 SYGVKD. V trimming: 2 bases; J trimming: 5 bases; junction bases outside the gene matches: 3. CDR3 amino acids: CAISESTGDEQYF. CDR3 bases: TGTGCCATCAGTGAGAGCACAGGGGACGAGCAGTACTTC.

J is TRBJ2-6 and V is TRBV10-3; unclear D gene. V dropped 2 bases and J dropped 0 bases, with 8 bases sitting between them. The CDR3 is 16 residues long. Germline loops: CDR1 ENHRY, CDR2 SYGVKD. The CDR3 loop reads CAISETTNSGANVLTF. In nucleotides, the CDR3 is TGTGCCATCAGTGAGACGACGAACTCTGGGGCCAACGTCCTGACTTTC.

The rearrangement links TRBV30 to TRBJ2-1; maybe TRBD2 (7 bases). Looked up from germline, CDR1 is GTSNPN and CDR2 is SVGIG (reference sequence). Trimming shortened V by 0 bases and J by 7 bases, and 13 bases separated the two germline ends. This CDR3 comprises 14 residues. CDR3 nucleotides: TGTGCCTGGAGTGTAAAGGGGGGAGGGAATGAGCAGTTCTTC. It translates to CAWSVKGGGNEQFF.

The gene calls are TRBV5-6 and TRBJ1-2; the D is unclear. The CDR3 spans 13 residues. Germline-derived CDR1 and CDR2 are SGHDT and YYEEEE. Trimming stripped 0 bases from V and 5 bases from J, with 8 bases between. CDR3 sequence reads: CASSLGPRYGYTF. CDR3 bases: TGTGCCAGCAGCTTGGGTCCCCGTTATGGCTACACCTTC.

The chain employs TRBV30 and TRBJ1-1; unclear D gene. V dropped 1 base and J dropped 8 bases, with 14 bases sitting between them. The CDR3 consists of 13 residues. The germline V gene encodes CDR1 GTSNPN and CDR2 SVGIG (reference sequence). CDR3 in DNA: TGTGCCTGGAGTGCTTTGCGGGAGGGCGAAGCTTTCTTT. Amino acid sequence: CAWSALREGEAFF.

This clone appeared a few times. The chain is built from TRBV28 and TRBJ1-1, with D possibly TRBD1 on 5 matching bases. The CDR3 is made up of 15 amino acids. V was trimmed by 5 bases and J by 3 bases, leaving 16 bases between them. Germline V gene data show CDR1 as MDHEN and CDR2 as SYDVKM. Here the CDR3 DNA reads TGTGCCAGCAGTCCCCGAGGAGGGGAGTACACTGAAGCTTTCTTT. Translation gives CASSPRGGEYTEAFF.

The rearrangement links TRBV18 to TRBJ1-5, with 7 positions matching TRBD1. The J segment lost 1 base and the V segment lost 4 bases, leaving 4 bases of the junction unmatched. This CDR3 spans 15 amino acids. Germline CDR1 reads KGHSH; CDR2 reads LQKENI. The CDR3 spells CASSLMDRSNQPQHF. The CDR3 nucleotides are TGTGCCAGCTCACTTATGGACAGGAGCAATCAGCCCCAGCATTTT. Drawing the rest from reference TRBV18 and TRBJ1-5, the complete variable domain is NAGVMQNPRHLVRRRGQEARLRCSPMKGHSHVYWYRQLPEEGLKFMVYLQKENIIDESGMPKERFSAEFPKEGPSILRIQQVVRGDSAAYFCASSLMDRSNQPQHFGDGTRLSIL.

This chain connects TRBV9 to TRBJ2-4, with a weak D call TRBD2 (6 bases). The CDR3 is 20 residues long. The V gene's germline CDR1 is SGDLS and CDR2 YYNGEE. V was shortened by 4 bases and J by 9 bases, with 35 bases between the two germline ends. The CDR3 DNA follows: TGTGCCAGCAGCTCCGACCTGGGACGAAGGGACTCTCCACGACGGAGCATTCAGTACTTC. This translates into CASSSDLGRRDSPRRSIQYF.

This clone was counted a single time. The chain links TRBV28 to TRBJ2-5; D is perhaps TRBD2 (5 bases). Trimming took off 0 bases at V and 7 bases at J, with 12 bases between the two ends. Germline V CDR1 and CDR2: MDHEN, SYDVKM. The CDR3 has 14 amino acids. For the CDR3, the DNA is TGTGCCAGCAGTTTATGGGGGTCAGAGGGGACCCAGTACTTC. Translating gives CASSLWGSEGTQYF. The whole variable domain, remainder taken from reference TRBV28 and TRBJ2-5, is DVKVTQSSRYLVKRTGEKVFLECVQDMDHENMFWYRQDPGLGLRLIYFSYDVKMKEKGDIPEGYSVSREKKERFSLILESASTNQTSMYLCASSLWGSEGTQYFGPGTRLLVL.

The chain combines TRBV4-3 with TRBJ1-5, with unresolved D. Germline values: CDR1 LGHNA, CDR2 YSLEER. The V and J ends lost 0 bases and 7 bases respectively, with 10 bases between them. The CDR3 consists of 14 residues. In DNA form, the CDR3 reads TGCGCCAGCAGCCAAGACCCACGCAGGCAGCCCCAGCATTTT. Amino acids: CASSQDPRRQPQHF.

This clone has a single count. The V call is TRBV5-1, the J call TRBJ1-4; a weak D match, TRBD1 (5 bases). Germline values: CDR1 SGHRS, CDR2 YFSETQ. This CDR3 comprises 17 residues. Trimming shortened V by 4 bases and J by 3 bases, and 19 bases separated the two germline ends. CDR3 sequence reads: CASSPVTDSQANEKLFF. CDR3 in DNA: TGCGCCAGCAGCCCTGTGACAGATTCGCAGGCTAATGAAAAACTGTTTTTT.

The sample holds one count of this clone. The genes are TRBV9 and TRBJ2-1; 7 bases are a match to TRBD2. Germline trimming cut 0 bases from V and 7 bases from J; bases unmatched to any gene: 7. The germline CDR1 and CDR2 sequences are SGDLS and YYNGEE. This CDR3 is 15 amino acids long. CDR3 sequence reads: CASSVGRLAKNEQFF. The CDR3 DNA is TGTGCCAGCAGCGTAGGGCGACTAGCTAAGAATGAGCAGTTCTTC.

The V and J genes are TRBV7-9 and TRBJ2-1, with TRBD2 matching 8 bases. Germline CDR1 reads SEHNR; CDR2 reads FQNEAQ (reference sequence). This CDR3 spans 16 amino acids. The V and J ends lost 4 bases and 0 bases, in that order; junction bases with no gene match: 5. CDR3 residues: CASSSRAGASYNEQFF. CDR3 nucleotide sequence: TGTGCCAGCAGCTCGAGAGCGGGGGCCTCCTACAATGAGCAGTTCTTC. The full variable domain, rest sourced from reference TRBV7-9 and TRBJ2-1, is DTGVSQNPRHKITKRGQNVTFRCDPISEHNRLYWYRQTLGQGPEFLTYFQNEAQLEKSRLLSDRFSAERPKGSFSTLEIQRTEQGDSAMYLCASSSRAGASYNEQFFGPGTRLTVL.

The V gene is TRBV30, the J gene TRBJ1-2, with 11 bases that match TRBD1. Trimming removed 0 bases from V and 2 bases from J; junction bases left unmatched: 8. The CDR3 loop spans 17 amino acids. The germline CDR1 and CDR2 sequences are GTSNPN and SVGIG (reference sequence). The CDR3 DNA sequence: TGTGCCTGGAGTGTGGACAGGGGGCCCTACCGGAACTATGGCTACACCTTC. Translated: CAWSVDRGPYRNYGYTF.

The rearrangement uses TRBV7-2 and TRBJ1-2; D unresolved. There are 14 residues in the CDR3. V was trimmed by 0 bases and J by 2 bases, leaving 7 bases between them. The germline CDR1 and CDR2 sequences are SGHTA and FQGNSA. The CDR3 here is CASSLAWQNYGYTF. The CDR3 nucleotides are TGTGCCAGCAGCTTAGCATGGCAGAACTATGGCTACACCTTC.

The CDR3 sequence is CASSAPPGELFF. The DNA for the CDR3 is TGTGCCAGCAGCGCCCCCCCCGGGGAGCTGTTTTTT. V gene TRBV9 combines with J gene TRBJ2-2; D gene uncertain. Per germline, CDR1 SGDLS and CDR2 YYNGEE. With 3 bases removed from V and 6 bases from J, the gap between germline ends came to 6 bases. The CDR3 contains 12 residues.

The CDR3 loop reads CAISNTGVGPDTQYF. CDR3 in DNA: TGTGCCATCTCTAACACAGGGGTAGGACCAGATACGCAGTATTTT. The rearrangement links TRBV10-3 to TRBJ2-3, with 7 bases aligning to TRBD1. There are 15 residues in the CDR3. With 8 bases clipped from V and 4 bases from J, the junction kept 12 bases outside the gene matches. Germline loops: CDR1 ENHRY, CDR2 SYGVKD.

V is TRBV5-5 and J is TRBJ1-6; 9 bases map to TRBD1. V lost 4 bases, J lost 4 bases, and 3 bases stayed unmatched. Germline V gene sequence: CDR1 SGHKS, CDR2 YYEKEE (reference sequence). The CDR3 has 15 amino acids. The CDR3 DNA reads as TGTGCCAGCAGCCTAGGGACAGGGTATAATTCACCCCTCCACTTT. Amino acids: CASSLGTGYNSPLHF.

The sample holds one count of this clone. The gene calls are TRBV7-9 and TRBJ1-5; maybe TRBD1 (6 bases). V was clipped by 5 bases and J by 4 bases, with 18 bases between them. The CDR3 length is 16 residues. Per germline, CDR1 SEHNR and CDR2 FQNEAQ (reference sequence). Here the CDR3 DNA reads TGTGCCAGCAGCCAGGGATCGGGGGCCGGAAATCAGCCCCAGCATTTT. Protein: CASSQGSGAGNQPQHF. Together with reference TRBV7-9 and TRBJ1-5, the CDR3 gives the full variable domain: DTGVSQNPRHKITKRGQNVTFRCDPISEHNRLYWYRQTLGQGPEFLTYFQNEAQLEKSRLLSDRFSAERPKGSFSTLEIQRTEQGDSAMYLCASSQGSGAGNQPQHFGDGTRLSIL.